The 16 T cell receptor beta chains listed next were all sequenced from one sample in a study of T cell responses to AZD1222 COVID-19 vaccine. TCRdb's table, derived via immunoSEQ multiplex PCR, lists solely in-frame clones and lacks some. The data contain about 150,000 clones, 75% to 95% of them singletons. The specimen was peripheral blood, collected 28 days after the second AZD1222 dose. These receptor sequences come from an adult who received the AZD1222 COVID-19 vaccine.

The V call is TRBV5-4, the J call TRBJ2-2; D ambiguous. V was trimmed by 1 base and J by 1 base, leaving 5 bases between them. Germline V CDR1 and CDR2: SGHNT, YYREEE (reference sequence). This CDR3 has 14 residues. CDR3 sequence reads: CASSLKQNTGELFF. CDR3 in DNA: TGTGCCAGCAGCTTGAAACAGAACACCGGGGAGCTGTTTTTT.

The V and J genes are TRBV29-1 and TRBJ1-4; D uncertain. With 4 bases removed from V and 4 bases from J, the gap between germline ends came to 10 bases. Looked up from germline, CDR1 is SQVTM and CDR2 is ANQGSEA. The CDR3 is 13 residues long. CDR3 in DNA: TGCAGCGTTGCGGGGTCGGATAATGAAAAACTGTTTTTT. Its protein is CSVAGSDNEKLFF. The variable domain in full, completed from reference TRBV29-1 and TRBJ1-4, reads SAVISQKPSRDICQRGTSLTIQCQVDSQVTMMFWYRQQPGQSLTLIATANQGSEATYESGFVIDKFPISRPNLTFSTLTVSNMSPEDSSIYLCSVAGSDNEKLFFGSGTQLSVL.

The genes are TRBV9 and TRBJ1-3; D call uncertain. Germline loops: CDR1 SGDLS, CDR2 YYNGEE. This CDR3 has 16 amino acids. Trimming stripped 4 bases from V and 0 bases from J, with 14 bases between. Here the CDR3 DNA reads TGTGCCAGCAGCCTCAATGGGCAGAGCTCTGGAAACACCATATATTTT. This encodes CASSLNGQSSGNTIYF.

The CDR3 reads CASLRDTGYEQYF. The CDR3 region has the DNA TGTGCCAGCCTCCGGGACACGGGCTACGAGCAGTACTTC. V gene TRBV12-3 or TRBV12-4 combines with J gene TRBJ2-7; a possible D gene is TRBD1 (6 bases). The V end was cut by 8 bases, the J end by 3 bases, with 14 bases between. The CDR3 sequence is 13 residues long.

The chain couples TRBV4-1 to TRBJ1-4, with D maybe TRBD1 (5 bases). Germline-derived CDR1 and CDR2 are MGHRA and YSYEKL. V gave up 3 bases and J gave up 0 bases, with 23 bases separating them. The CDR3 is made up of 20 amino acids. The CDR3 here is CASSQIRSRVLDATNEKLFF. CDR3 coding DNA: TGCGCCAGCAGCCAGATCAGAAGCAGGGTCCTCGACGCAACTAATGAAAAACTGTTTTTT.

The chain combines TRBV2 with TRBJ1-2; 11 bases agree with TRBD1. The CDR3 consists of 14 residues. Germline V lookup: CDR1 SNHLY, CDR2 FYNNEI. Losses at the gene ends were 8 bases for V and 1 base for J; bases not matched to a gene: 3. DNA of the CDR3: TGTGCCAGCGAGGGACAGGGGGATAACTATGGCTACACCTTC. Its protein product is CASEGQGDNYGYTF.

The chain joins TRBV7-9 to TRBJ1-2; weak D call: TRBD1 (5 bases). V was trimmed by 1 base and J by 1 base, leaving 10 bases between them. Germline V gives CDR1 SEHNR, CDR2 FQNEAQ (reference sequence). The CDR3 consists of 15 residues. CDR3 coding DNA: TGTGCCAGCAGCTTAGGGGGTAGGGGTAACTATGGCTACACCTTC. Residues: CASSLGGRGNYGYTF.

The chain is built from TRBV6-5 and TRBJ2-6; D unclear. Per germline, CDR1 MNHEY and CDR2 SVGAGI. The CDR3 totals 16 residues. V was pared by 4 bases and J by 1 base, with 11 bases between. The CDR3: CASSSPYDSGANVLTF. The CDR3 DNA follows: TGTGCCAGCAGTTCGCCCTACGATTCTGGGGCCAACGTCCTGACTTTC.

The chain carries TRBV12-3 or TRBV12-4 and TRBJ2-5; the D is unclear. The CDR3 loop spans 13 amino acids. Trimming removed 7 bases at V and 3 bases at J, with 12 bases between. The CDR3 here is CASTTKWEETQYF. Written as DNA, the CDR3 is TGTGCCAGCACCACTAAGTGGGAAGAGACCCAGTACTTC.

The chain links TRBV2 to TRBJ1-2; D gene uncertain. This CDR3 contains 14 residues. Germline V gene lookup returns CDR1 SNHLY and CDR2 FYNNEI. Trimming removed 1 base at V and 4 bases at J, with 10 bases between. The CDR3 nucleotides read TGTGCCAGCAGTGAAGTTCAGGAAACCTATGGCTACACCTTC. Amino acid sequence: CASSEVQETYGYTF.

The chain combines TRBV7-8 with TRBJ2-5, with 15 bases matching TRBD2. The CDR3 loop spans 16 amino acids. V lost 2 bases, J lost 3 bases, and 1 base stayed unmatched. Germline V lookup: CDR1 SGHVS, CDR2 FQNEAQ. The CDR3 region has the DNA TGTGCCAGCAGCTTACGGACTAGCGGGAGGGAAGAGACCCAGTACTTC. As protein: CASSLRTSGREETQYF.

This clone was seen more than once but under ten times. The rearrangement links TRBV2 to TRBJ2-5; 9 nucleotides agree with TRBD1. Germline loops: CDR1 SNHLY, CDR2 FYNNEI. After removal of 7 bases from V and 3 bases from J, the junction contained 3 bases not matched to a gene. The CDR3 runs to 13 residues. The CDR3 DNA reads TGTGCCAGCACGAGGGACAGGGAAGAGACCCAGTACTTC. The encoded protein is CASTRDREETQYF.

The chain uses TRBV6-1 and TRBJ2-5; D gene uncertain. CDR3 size: 15 residues. CDR1 and CDR2 (germline): MNHNS, SASEGT. V lost 2 bases and J lost 5, with 15 bases in between. The CDR3 here is CASSETLISRETQYF. The CDR3 DNA sequence: TGTGCCAGCAGTGAAACTCTTATATCCAGGGAGACCCAGTACTTC.

V usage is TRBV18 and J usage is TRBJ1-3; 11 bases map to TRBD1. Germline CDR1 reads KGHSH; CDR2 reads LQKENI. Unmatched junction bases numbered 5, after V lost 0 bases and J lost 7 bases. The CDR3 totals 16 residues. CDR3 sequence: CASSPPGQGARNTIYF. Here the CDR3 DNA reads TGTGCCAGCTCACCACCCGGACAGGGGGCAAGGAACACCATATATTTT.

The CDR3 nucleotides read TGTGCCTGGAGTGTCGGGAGAGCCAAAAACATTCAGTACTTC. This encodes CAWSVGRAKNIQYF. The chain uses TRBV30 and TRBJ2-4; perhaps TRBD2 as D (6 bases). The CDR3 extends over 14 amino acids. Deletions cut 0 bases from V and 0 bases from J, with 6 bases between. CDR1 and CDR2 from the germline V gene are GTSNPN and SVGIG (reference sequence).

This clone occurred a few times. Other nucleotide sequences from this sample produce the same CDR3. The V gene is TRBV5-1, the J gene TRBJ2-7, with 11 positions matching TRBD1. CDR1 is SGHRS and CDR2 is YFSETQ in the germline V gene. Trimming took 3 bases from V and 2 from J; bases not matched to a gene: 1. The CDR3 runs to 14 residues. The chain's CDR3 is CASSSDRGPYEQYF. Here the CDR3 DNA reads TGCGCCAGCAGCTCGGACAGGGGGCCCTACGAGCAGTACTTC.